These 21 T cell receptor beta chains were sequenced from one sample in a study of cytomegalovirus exposure and HLA in healthy donors. The primer mix had 60 Vbeta and 13 Jbeta primers. TCRdb's copy holds only in-frame clones and misses some; the assay was immunoSEQ multiplex PCR. The sample yields 100,000 to 150,000 clones, 70% to 90% seen once. The source material was PBMCs. The receptors originated from a boy aged 10-17 years in good health and CMV-seronegative.

This clone was picked up one time. V gene TRBV5-1 combines with J gene TRBJ2-7; D may be TRBD1 (6 bases). Trimming removed 0 bases at V and 5 bases at J, with 12 bases between. The length of the CDR3 is 14 residues. Germline V gene sequence: CDR1 SGHRS, CDR2 YFSETQ. The CDR3 DNA reads TGCGCCAGCAGCTTGGAAAGGGGGTACGACGAGCAGTACTTC. It yields the protein CASSLERGYDEQYF.

The rearrangement uses TRBV7-3 and TRBJ1-1; perhaps TRBD1 as D (6 bases). Germline V gene data show CDR1 as SGHTA and CDR2 as FQGTGA. Trimming took off 5 bases at V and 1 base at J, with 11 bases between the two ends. The length of the CDR3 is 14 residues. CDR3 sequence reads: CASSLQGPNTEAFF. CDR3 DNA: TGTGCCAGCAGCCTACAGGGCCCGAACACTGAAGCTTTCTTT.

The chain is built from TRBV7-2 and TRBJ1-2; TRBD1 matches at 8 bases. Per the germline V gene, CDR1 is SGHTA and CDR2 is FQGNSA. J gave up 8 bases and V 6 bases, and 8 bases lay outside the gene matches. CDR3 length: 13 amino acids. The CDR3 coding sequence is TGTGCCAGCAGGGTCGGACAGGGCTACGGCTACACCTTC. As protein: CASRVGQGYGYTF.

V and J are TRBV6-1 and TRBJ2-1; D may be TRBD2 (6 bases). The CDR3 consists of 11 residues. The V and J ends lost 5 bases and 9 bases respectively, with 8 bases between them. Germline CDR1 is MNHNS and CDR2 is SASEGT. The CDR3 loop reads CASSRDSEQFF. CDR3 sequence (DNA): TGTGCCAGCAGTAGGGACTCTGAGCAGTTCTTC.

The V and J genes are TRBV4-2 and TRBJ2-7, with 7 bases fitting TRBD1. CDR1 and CDR2 from the germline V gene are LGHNA and YNFKEQ. Losses at the gene ends were 0 bases for V and 5 bases for J; bases not matched to a gene: 10. This CDR3 is 16 amino acids long. The CDR3 nucleotides are TGTGCCAGCAGCCAAGAAGTACAGGGGAAATTTCACGAGCAGTACTTC. Translating gives CASSQEVQGKFHEQYF.

This clone appeared a single time. This rearrangement joins TRBV7-2 to TRBJ2-2, with a possible D match to TRBD1 (6 bases). Trimming left V 5 bases short and J 4 bases short, with 14 bases between. This CDR3 comprises 15 residues. The germline CDR1 and CDR2 sequences are SGHTA and FQGNSA. The DNA of the CDR3 is TGTGCCAGCAGCCCATCACAGGGTTTCACCGGGGAGCTGTTTTTT. The encoded protein is CASSPSQGFTGELFF. Full variable domain (rest looked up from reference TRBV7-2 and TRBJ2-2): GAGVSQSPSNKVTEKGKDVELRCDPISGHTALYWYRQSLGQGLEFLIYFQGNSAPDKSGLPSDRFSAERTGGSVSTLTIQRTQQEDSAVYLCASSPSQGFTGELFFGEGSRLTVL.

The rearrangement uses TRBV2 and TRBJ2-7, with D unclear. V was shortened by 4 bases and J by 0 bases, with 4 bases between the two germline ends. Germline lookup yields CDR1 SNHLY and CDR2 FYNNEI. The CDR3 sequence is 12 residues long. Here the CDR3 DNA reads TGTGCCAGCAGTGGCGTCTCCTACGAGCAGTACTTC. This codes for CASSGVSYEQYF.

The chain uses TRBV29-1 and TRBJ1-2; the match to TRBD1 covers 7 bases. The CDR3 runs 11 residues. Per the germline V gene, CDR1 is SQVTM and CDR2 is ANQGSEA. Germline trimming cut 2 bases from V and 7 bases from J; bases unmatched to any gene: 1. The CDR3 DNA reads TGCAGCGTTGAAACAGGGGCTGGCTACACCTTC. This gives the protein CSVETGAGYTF.

V usage is TRBV28 and J usage is TRBJ2-7, with 9 bases aligning to TRBD1. This CDR3 is built from 16 residues. With 5 bases clipped from V and 4 bases from J, the junction kept 12 bases outside the gene matches. Per the germline V gene, CDR1 is MDHEN and CDR2 is SYDVKM. The CDR3 DNA reads TGTGCCAGCAGTCAATCCCGGGACAGGGTGGAGTACGAGCAGTACTTC. Its translation: CASSQSRDRVEYEQYF.

J is TRBJ1-2 and V is TRBV4-3; tentatively, D is TRBD1 (6 bases). Germline V gene lookup returns CDR1 LGHNA and CDR2 YSLEER. V was trimmed by 1 base and J by 6 bases, leaving 18 bases between them. CDR3 length: 16 residues. As DNA, the CDR3 is TGCGCCAGCAGCCAAGTGGGGCTAGCAGGGGCGGATGGCTACACCTTC. The encoded protein is CASSQVGLAGADGYTF.

Turning to this clone: One end of the junction is discordant with germline, which a read error may explain. The chain combines TRBV7-9 with TRBJ2-7, with D uncertain. This CDR3 spans 12 amino acids. Germline loops: CDR1 SEHNR, CDR2 FQNEAQ (reference sequence). The CDR3 region is CSSSIARGEQYF. CDR3 DNA: TGTTCCAGCAGCATTGCCAGAGGCGAGCAGTACTTC.

The chain is built from TRBV29-1 and TRBJ2-1; 7 positions match TRBD1. With V trimmed by 3 bases and J by 5 bases, 7 bases remained unmatched. The CDR3 sequence is 14 residues long. Per germline, CDR1 SQVTM and CDR2 ANQGSEA. For the CDR3, the DNA is TGCAGCGTTGACGAGGGGGCGCAGAACAATGAGCAGTTCTTC. It encodes CSVDEGAQNNEQFF.

This chain connects TRBV7-8 to TRBJ1-1, with D hard to call. Germline CDR1 and CDR2: SGHVS and FQNEAQ. The V gene lost 2 bases and the J gene lost 5 bases, with 6 bases spanning the gap. CDR3 length: 12 residues. The DNA of the CDR3 is TGTGCCAGCAGCTTAATATCGACTGAAGCTTTCTTT. The encoded protein is CASSLISTEAFF.

This clone was counted a single time. This sequence joins TRBV6-5 and TRBJ1-5; D is unclear. Trimming removed 0 bases at V and 3 bases at J, with 9 bases between. Germline assignment: CDR1 MNHEY and CDR2 SVGAGI. This CDR3 is built from 15 residues. In nucleotides, the CDR3 is TGTGCCAGCAGTTACTCCCCGGGGTTCAATCAGCCCCAGCATTTT. It yields the protein CASSYSPGFNQPQHF.

The J gene is TRBJ2-1, the V gene TRBV7-2, with 9 nucleotides matching TRBD1. Germline CDR1 reads SGHTA; CDR2 reads FQGNSA. CDR3 size: 14 residues. With 5 bases clipped from V and 7 bases from J, the junction kept 6 bases outside the gene matches. The DNA of the CDR3 is TGTGCCAGCAGCCGGGACAGGGCGAATAATGAGCAGTTCTTC. Its translation is CASSRDRANNEQFF.

The rearrangement joins TRBV6-5 to TRBJ2-7; D not certain. The CDR3 is 13 amino acids. The germline V gene encodes CDR1 MNHEY and CDR2 SVGAGI. Trimming took 4 bases from V and 0 from J, leaving 7 bases between them. CDR3 residues: CASSFTVSYEQYF. The CDR3 coding sequence is TGTGCCAGCAGTTTCACAGTCTCCTACGAGCAGTACTTC.

This clone has a single count. The chain couples TRBV7-3 to TRBJ2-3, with D perhaps TRBD2 (6 bases). The CDR3 spans 15 residues. Germline lookup yields CDR1 SGHTA and CDR2 FQGTGA. V shed 1 base and J shed 1 base, with 9 bases lying between them. The CDR3 DNA is TGTGCCAGCAGCTTAATAGCGGCCCGCACAGATACGCAGTATTTT. It encodes CASSLIAARTDTQYF.

This rearrangement joins TRBV15 to TRBJ2-4; D is unclear. In germline, CDR1 is LNHNV, CDR2 YYDKDF (reference sequence). The CDR3 length is 12 residues. Trimming removed 0 bases from V and 15 bases from J, with 12 bases in between. The CDR3 region has the DNA TGTGCCACCAGCAGAGATTTTGCGGATAGGTACTTC. Protein sequence: CATSRDFADRYF.

The V call is TRBV7-8, the J call TRBJ2-5; the match to TRBD2 covers 9 bases. Germline assignment: CDR1 SGHVS and CDR2 FQNEAQ. V gave up 4 bases and J gave up 4 bases; unmatched junction bases: 16. This CDR3 has 18 amino acids. CDR3 sequence reads: CASSSRPGLAPLSETQYF. The CDR3 DNA follows: TGTGCCAGCAGCTCCCGCCCGGGACTAGCCCCATTGTCAGAGACCCAGTACTTC. Using reference TRBV7-8 and TRBJ2-5 for the parts outside the CDR3, the full variable domain is GAGVSQSPRYKVAKRGQDVALRCDPISGHVSLFWYQQALGQGPEFLTYFQNEAQLDKSGLPSDRFFAERPEGSVSTLKIQRTQQEDSAVYLCASSSRPGLAPLSETQYFGPGTRLLVL.

The chain employs TRBV5-6 and TRBJ2-7; weak D call: TRBD1 (6 bases). The germline V gene encodes CDR1 SGHDT and CDR2 YYEEEE. The CDR3 is 14 residues long. The germline V and J ends were trimmed by 0 bases and 3 bases, with 10 bases remaining between them. The CDR3 DNA reads as TGTGCCAGCAGCTTGGCACAGGGAGTCTACGAGCAGTACTTC. Translated, it gives CASSLAQGVYEQYF.

The V call is TRBV7-2, the J call TRBJ1-3, with TRBD1 matching over 7 bases. The V gene's germline CDR1 is SGHTA and CDR2 FQGNSA. This CDR3 is 14 amino acids long. Trimming cost V 5 bases and J 3 bases; bases outside gene matches: 4. The CDR3: CASSRQGGGNTIYF. For the CDR3, the DNA is TGTGCCAGCAGCCGACAGGGAGGTGGAAACACCATATATTTT.